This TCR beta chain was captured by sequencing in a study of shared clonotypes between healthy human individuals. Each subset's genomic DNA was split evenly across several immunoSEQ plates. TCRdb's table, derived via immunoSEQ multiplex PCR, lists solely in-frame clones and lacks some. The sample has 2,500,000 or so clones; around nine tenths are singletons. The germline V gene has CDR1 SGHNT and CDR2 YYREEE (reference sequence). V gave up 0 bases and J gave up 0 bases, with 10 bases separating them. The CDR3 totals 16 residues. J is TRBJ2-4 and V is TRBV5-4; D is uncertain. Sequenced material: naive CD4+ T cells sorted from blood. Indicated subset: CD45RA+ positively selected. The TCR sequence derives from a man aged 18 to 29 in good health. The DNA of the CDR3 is TGTGCCAGCAGCTTGGACAGCGTCAGAGCCAAAAACATTCAGTACTTC. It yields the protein CASSLDSVRAKNIQYF.